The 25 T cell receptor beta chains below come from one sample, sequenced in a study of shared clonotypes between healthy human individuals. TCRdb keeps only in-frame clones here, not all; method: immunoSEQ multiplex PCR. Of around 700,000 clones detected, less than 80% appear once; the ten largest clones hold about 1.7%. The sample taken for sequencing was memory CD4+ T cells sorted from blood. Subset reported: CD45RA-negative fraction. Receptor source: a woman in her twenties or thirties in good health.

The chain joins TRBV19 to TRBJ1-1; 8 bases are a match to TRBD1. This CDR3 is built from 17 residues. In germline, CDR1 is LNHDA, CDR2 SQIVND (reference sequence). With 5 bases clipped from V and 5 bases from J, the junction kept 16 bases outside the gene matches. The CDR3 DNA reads TGTGCCAGTAGTCAACGGGAGAGACAGGGGCTTGGGACTGAAGCTTTCTTT. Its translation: CASSQRERQGLGTEAFF.

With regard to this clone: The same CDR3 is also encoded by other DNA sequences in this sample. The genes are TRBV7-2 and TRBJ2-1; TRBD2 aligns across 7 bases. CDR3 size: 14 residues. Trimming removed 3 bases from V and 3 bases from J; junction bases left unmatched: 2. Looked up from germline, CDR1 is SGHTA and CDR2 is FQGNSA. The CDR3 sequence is CASSLTSIYNEQFF. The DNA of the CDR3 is TGTGCCAGCAGCTTGACTAGCATCTACAATGAGCAGTTCTTC. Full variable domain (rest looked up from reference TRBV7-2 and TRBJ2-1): GAGVSQSPSNKVTEKGKDVELRCDPISGHTALYWYRQSLGQGLEFLIYFQGNSAPDKSGLPSDRFSAERTGGSVSTLTIQRTQQEDSAVYLCASSLTSIYNEQFFGPGTRLTVL.

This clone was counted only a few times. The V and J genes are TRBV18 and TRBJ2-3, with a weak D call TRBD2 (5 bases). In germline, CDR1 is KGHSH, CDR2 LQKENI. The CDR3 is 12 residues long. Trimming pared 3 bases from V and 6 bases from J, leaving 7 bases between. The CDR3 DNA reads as TGTGCCAGCTCACCGTCGGGGGATACGCAGTATTTT. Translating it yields CASSPSGDTQYF.

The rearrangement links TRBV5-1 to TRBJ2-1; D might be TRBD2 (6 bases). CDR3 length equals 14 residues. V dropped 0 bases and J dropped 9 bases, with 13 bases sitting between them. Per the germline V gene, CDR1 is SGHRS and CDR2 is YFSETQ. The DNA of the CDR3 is TGCGCCAGCAGCTTGGGACTAGGAAAGGGTGAGCAGTTCTTC. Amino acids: CASSLGLGKGEQFF.

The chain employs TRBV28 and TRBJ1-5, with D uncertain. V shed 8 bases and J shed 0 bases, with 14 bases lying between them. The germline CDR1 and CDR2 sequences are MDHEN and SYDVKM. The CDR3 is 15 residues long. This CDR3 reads CASGSLDLSNQPQHF. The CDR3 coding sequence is TGTGCCAGCGGCTCCTTGGATCTTAGCAATCAGCCCCAGCATTTT.

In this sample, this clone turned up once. The CDR3 spells CASKRPVTNEKLFF. The CDR3 DNA reads TGTGCCAGCAAAAGACCGGTGACTAATGAAAAACTGTTTTTT. V and J are TRBV6-1 and TRBJ1-4; D uncertain. V lost 7 bases and J 2 bases, leaving 11 bases between the germline ends. CDR3 length: 14 residues. In germline, CDR1 is MNHNS, CDR2 SASEGT.

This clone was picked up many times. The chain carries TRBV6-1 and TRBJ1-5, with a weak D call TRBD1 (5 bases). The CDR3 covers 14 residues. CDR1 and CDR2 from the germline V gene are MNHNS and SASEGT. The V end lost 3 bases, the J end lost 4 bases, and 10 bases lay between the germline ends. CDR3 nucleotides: TGTGCCAGCAGTGACAGCCGGGGGAATCAGCCCCAGCATTTT. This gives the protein CASSDSRGNQPQHF.

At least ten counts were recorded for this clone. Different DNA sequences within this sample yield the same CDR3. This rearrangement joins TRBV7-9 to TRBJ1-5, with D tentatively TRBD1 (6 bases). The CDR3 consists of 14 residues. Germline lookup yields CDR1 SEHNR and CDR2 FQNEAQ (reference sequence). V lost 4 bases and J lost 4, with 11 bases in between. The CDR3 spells CASSSTGANQPQHF. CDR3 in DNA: TGTGCCAGCAGCTCGACAGGCGCTAATCAGCCCCAGCATTTT.

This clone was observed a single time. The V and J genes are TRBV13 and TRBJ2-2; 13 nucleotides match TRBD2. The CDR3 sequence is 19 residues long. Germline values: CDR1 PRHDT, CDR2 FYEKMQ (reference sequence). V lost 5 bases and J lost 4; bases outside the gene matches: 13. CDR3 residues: CASSLPLGLAGASTGELFF. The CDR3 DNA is TGTGCCAGCAGCCTACCCCTCGGACTAGCGGGAGCGAGCACCGGGGAGCTGTTTTTT. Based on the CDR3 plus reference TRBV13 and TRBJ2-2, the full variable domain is AAGVIQSPRHLIKEKRETATLKCYPIPRHDTVYWYQQGPGQDPQFLISFYEKMQSDKGSIPDRFSAQQFSDYHSELNMSSLELGDSALYFCASSLPLGLAGASTGELFFGEGSRLTVL.

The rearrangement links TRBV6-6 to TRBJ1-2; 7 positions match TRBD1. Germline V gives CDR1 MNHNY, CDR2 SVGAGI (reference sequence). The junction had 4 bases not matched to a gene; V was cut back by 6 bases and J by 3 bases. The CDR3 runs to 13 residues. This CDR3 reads CASSPQGDYGYTF. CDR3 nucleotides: TGTGCCAGCAGCCCCCAGGGGGACTATGGCTACACCTTC.

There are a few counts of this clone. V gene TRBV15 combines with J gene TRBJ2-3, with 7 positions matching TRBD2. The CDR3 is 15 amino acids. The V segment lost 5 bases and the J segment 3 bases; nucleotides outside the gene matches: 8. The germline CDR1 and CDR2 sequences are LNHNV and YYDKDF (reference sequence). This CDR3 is CATSGGSMLTDTQYF. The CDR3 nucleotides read TGTGCCACCAGCGGCGGGAGTATGTTGACAGATACGCAGTATTTT. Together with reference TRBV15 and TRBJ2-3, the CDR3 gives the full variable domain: DAMVIQNPRYQVTQFGKPVTLSCSQTLNHNVMYWYQQKSSQAPKLLFHYYDKDFNNEADTPDNFQSRRPNTSFCFLDIRSPGLGDTAMYLCATSGGSMLTDTQYFGPGTRLTVL.

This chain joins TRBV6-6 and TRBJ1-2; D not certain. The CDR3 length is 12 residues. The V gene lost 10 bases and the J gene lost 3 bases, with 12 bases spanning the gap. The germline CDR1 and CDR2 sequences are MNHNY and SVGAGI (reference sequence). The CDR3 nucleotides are TGTGCCACCTCGCCAGGAGACTATGGCTACACCTTC. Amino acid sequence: CATSPGDYGYTF.

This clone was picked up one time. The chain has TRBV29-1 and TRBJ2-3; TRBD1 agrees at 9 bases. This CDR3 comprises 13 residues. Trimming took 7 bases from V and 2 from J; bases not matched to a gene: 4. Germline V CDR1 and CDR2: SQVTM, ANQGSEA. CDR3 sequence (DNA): TGCAGCGCCGGGACAGGGAACACAGATACGCAGTATTTT. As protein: CSAGTGNTDTQYF.

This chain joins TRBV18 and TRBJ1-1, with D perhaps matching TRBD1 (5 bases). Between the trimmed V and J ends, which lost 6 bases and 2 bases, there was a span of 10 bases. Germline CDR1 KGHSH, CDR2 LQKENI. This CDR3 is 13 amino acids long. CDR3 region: CASSSGQNTEAFF. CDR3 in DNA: TGTGCCAGCTCGTCCGGACAAAACACTGAAGCTTTCTTT.

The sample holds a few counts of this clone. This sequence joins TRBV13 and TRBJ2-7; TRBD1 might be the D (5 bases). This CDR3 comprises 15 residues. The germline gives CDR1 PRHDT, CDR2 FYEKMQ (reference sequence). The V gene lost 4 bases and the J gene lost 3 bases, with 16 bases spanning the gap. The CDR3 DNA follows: TGTGCCAGCAGCTCCAGCCTCAGGGTTTTCTACGAGCAGTACTTC. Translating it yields CASSSSLRVFYEQYF. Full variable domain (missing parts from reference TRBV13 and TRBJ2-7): AAGVIQSPRHLIKEKRETATLKCYPIPRHDTVYWYQQGPGQDPQFLISFYEKMQSDKGSIPDRFSAQQFSDYHSELNMSSLELGDSALYFCASSSSLRVFYEQYFGPGTRLTVT.

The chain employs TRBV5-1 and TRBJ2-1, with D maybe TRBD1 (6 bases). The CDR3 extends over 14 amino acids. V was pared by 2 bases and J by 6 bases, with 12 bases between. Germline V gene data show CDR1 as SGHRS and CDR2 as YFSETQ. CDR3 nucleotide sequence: TGCGCCAGCAGCTTCGCAGGGGTCGGCAATGAGCAGTTCTTC. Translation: CASSFAGVGNEQFF.

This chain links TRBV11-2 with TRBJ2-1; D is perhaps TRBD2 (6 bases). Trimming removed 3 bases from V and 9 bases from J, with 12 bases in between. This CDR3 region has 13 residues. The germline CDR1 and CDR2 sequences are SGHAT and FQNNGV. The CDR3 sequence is CASSFGGNPEQFF. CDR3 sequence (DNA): TGTGCCAGCAGCTTTGGCGGGAATCCTGAGCAGTTCTTC. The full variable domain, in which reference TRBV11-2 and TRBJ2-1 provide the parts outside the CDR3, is EAGVAQSPRYKIIEKRQSVAFWCNPISGHATLYWYQQILGQGPKLLIQFQNNGVVDDSQLPKDRFSAERLKGVDSTLKIQPAKLEDSAVYLCASSFGGNPEQFFGPGTRLTVL.

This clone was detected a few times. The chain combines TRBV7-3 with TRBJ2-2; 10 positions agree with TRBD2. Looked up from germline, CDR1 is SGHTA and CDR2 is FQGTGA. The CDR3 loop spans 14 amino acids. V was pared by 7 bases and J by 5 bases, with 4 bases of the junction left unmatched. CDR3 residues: CASKPSGSTGELFF. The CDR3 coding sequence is TGTGCCAGCAAGCCTAGCGGGAGTACCGGGGAGCTGTTTTTT.

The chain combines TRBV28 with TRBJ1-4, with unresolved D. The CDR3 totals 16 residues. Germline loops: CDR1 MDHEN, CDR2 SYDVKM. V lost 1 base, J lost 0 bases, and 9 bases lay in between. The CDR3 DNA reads TGTGCCAGCAGTTTATTCCCGGGGACAACTAATGAAAAACTGTTTTTT. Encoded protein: CASSLFPGTTNEKLFF. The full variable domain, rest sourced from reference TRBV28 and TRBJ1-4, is DVKVTQSSRYLVKRTGEKVFLECVQDMDHENMFWYRQDPGLGLRLIYFSYDVKMKEKGDIPEGYSVSREKKERFSLILESASTNQTSMYLCASSLFPGTTNEKLFFGSGTQLSVL.

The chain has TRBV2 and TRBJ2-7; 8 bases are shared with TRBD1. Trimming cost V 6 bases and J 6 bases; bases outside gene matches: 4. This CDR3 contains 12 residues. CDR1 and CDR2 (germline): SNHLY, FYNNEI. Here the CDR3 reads CASRPQGVEQYF. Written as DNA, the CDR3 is TGTGCCAGCAGACCACAGGGGGTCGAGCAGTACTTC. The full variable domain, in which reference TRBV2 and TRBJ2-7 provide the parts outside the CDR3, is EPEVTQTPSHQVTQMGQEVILRCVPISNHLYFYWYRQILGQKVEFLVSFYNNEISEKSEIFDDQFSVERPDGSNFTLKIRSTKLEDSAMYFCASRPQGVEQYFGPGTRLTVT.

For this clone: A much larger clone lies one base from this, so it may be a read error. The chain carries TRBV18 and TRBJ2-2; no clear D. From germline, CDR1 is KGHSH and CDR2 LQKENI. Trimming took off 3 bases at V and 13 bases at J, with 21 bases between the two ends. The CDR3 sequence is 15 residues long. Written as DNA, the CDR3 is TGTGCCAGCTCACCCCGGAACGAAGGCCTTGGGCGGCTGTTTTTT. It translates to CASSPRNEGLGRLFF.

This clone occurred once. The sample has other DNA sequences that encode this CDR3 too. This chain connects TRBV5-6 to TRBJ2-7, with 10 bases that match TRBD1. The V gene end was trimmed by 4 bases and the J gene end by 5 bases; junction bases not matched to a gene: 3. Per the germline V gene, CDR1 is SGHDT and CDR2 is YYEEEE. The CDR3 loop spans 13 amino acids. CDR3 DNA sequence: TGTGCCAGCAGCCTAGGGACAGGGGACGAGCAGTACTTC. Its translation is CASSLGTGDEQYF.

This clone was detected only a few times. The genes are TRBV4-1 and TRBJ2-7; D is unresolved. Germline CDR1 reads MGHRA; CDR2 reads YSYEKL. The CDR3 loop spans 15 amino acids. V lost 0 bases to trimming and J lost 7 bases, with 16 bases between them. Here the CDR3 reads CASSQEAAAWREQYF. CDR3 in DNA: TGCGCCAGCAGCCAAGAGGCGGCAGCTTGGAGAGAGCAGTACTTC.

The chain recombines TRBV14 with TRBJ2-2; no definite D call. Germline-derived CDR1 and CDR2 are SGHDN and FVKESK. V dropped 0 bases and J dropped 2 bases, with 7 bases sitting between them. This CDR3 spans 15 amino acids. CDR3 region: CASSQEWSNTGELFF. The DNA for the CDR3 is TGTGCCAGCAGCCAAGAATGGTCCAACACCGGGGAGCTGTTTTTT.

This chain's CDR3 is CASSSGDRGDETQYF. CDR3 DNA: TGTGCCAGCAGTTCGGGGGACAGGGGGGACGAGACCCAGTACTTC. V usage is TRBV28 and J usage is TRBJ2-5, with TRBD1 matching over 11 bases. Germline CDR1 MDHEN, CDR2 SYDVKM. This CDR3 spans 15 amino acids. Unmatched junction bases numbered 6, after V lost 4 bases and J lost 5 bases.